This TCR beta chain was recorded in a study of T cells after yellow fever vaccination. The CDR3 is 17 amino acids. The germline V gene encodes CDR1 MGHRA and CDR2 YSYEKL. The V and J ends lost 0 bases and 0 bases respectively, with 12 bases between them. This clonotype was observed a few times. The target antigen is unknown. 5'RACE template switching added a universal primer site and UMIs to TCR cDNA. MiXCR, applied by TCRdb to the 5' RACE reads, yields one record per CDR3 protein. The repertoire consists of just over 250,000 distinct CDR3 sequences, with around 5.3% occurring once and the leading ten covering approximately 3.5%. Findings of the study overall: Peaking faster, on day 5 versus 15, the secondary response was nonetheless weaker. Overall, a small share of clonotypes was seen in both CD4 and CD8 compartments. Subsequent booster samples again held most clones from primary vaccination (just under 98% CD4, roughly 91% CD8).

This chain uses TRBV4-1 with TRBJ2-1; D gene ambiguous. This TCR derives from a man younger than 30 who received the YFV17D yellow fever vaccine. The sequencing here drew on CD4+ T cells sorted from PBMCs, taken on the day of the yellow fever booster vaccination. The CDR3, as DNA: TGCGCCAGCAGCCAAGATTTTTCGGCTAGCTCCTACAATGAGCAGTTCTTC. It yields the protein CASSQDFSASSYNEQFF.